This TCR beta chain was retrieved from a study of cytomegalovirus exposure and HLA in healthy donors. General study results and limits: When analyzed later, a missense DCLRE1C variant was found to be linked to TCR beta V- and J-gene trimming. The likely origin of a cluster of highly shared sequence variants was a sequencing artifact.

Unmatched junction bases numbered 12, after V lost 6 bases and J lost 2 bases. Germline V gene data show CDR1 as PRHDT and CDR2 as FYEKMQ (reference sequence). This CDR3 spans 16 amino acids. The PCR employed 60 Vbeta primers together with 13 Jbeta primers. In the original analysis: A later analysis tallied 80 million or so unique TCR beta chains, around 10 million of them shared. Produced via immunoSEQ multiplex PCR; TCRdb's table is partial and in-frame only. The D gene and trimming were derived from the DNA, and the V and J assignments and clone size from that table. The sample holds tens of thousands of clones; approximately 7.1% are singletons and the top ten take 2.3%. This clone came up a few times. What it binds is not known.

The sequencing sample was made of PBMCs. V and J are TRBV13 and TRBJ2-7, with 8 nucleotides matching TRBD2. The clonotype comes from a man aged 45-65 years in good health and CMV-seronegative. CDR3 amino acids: CASSSRLAGNPYEQYF. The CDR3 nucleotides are TGTGCCAGCAGTTCCCGTTTAGCGGGGAACCCCTACGAGCAGTACTTC.